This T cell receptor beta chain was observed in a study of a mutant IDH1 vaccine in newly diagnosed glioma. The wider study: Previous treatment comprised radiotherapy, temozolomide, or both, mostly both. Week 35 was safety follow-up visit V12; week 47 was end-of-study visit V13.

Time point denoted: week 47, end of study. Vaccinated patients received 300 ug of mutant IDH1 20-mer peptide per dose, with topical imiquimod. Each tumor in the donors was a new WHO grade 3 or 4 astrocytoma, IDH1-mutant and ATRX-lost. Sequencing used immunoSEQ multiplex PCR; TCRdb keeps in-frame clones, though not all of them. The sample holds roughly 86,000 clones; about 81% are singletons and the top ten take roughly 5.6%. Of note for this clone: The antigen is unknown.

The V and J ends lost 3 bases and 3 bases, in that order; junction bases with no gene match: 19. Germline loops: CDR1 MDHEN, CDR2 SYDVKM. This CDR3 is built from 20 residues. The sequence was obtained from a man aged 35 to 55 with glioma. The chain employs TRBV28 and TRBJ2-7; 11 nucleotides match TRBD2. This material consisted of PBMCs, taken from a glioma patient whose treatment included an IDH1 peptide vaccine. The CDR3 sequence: CASSFRVGDSGTSGYYEQYF. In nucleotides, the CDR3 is TGTGCCAGCAGTTTTAGGGTTGGGGACAGTGGGACTAGCGGTTACTACGAGCAGTACTTC.